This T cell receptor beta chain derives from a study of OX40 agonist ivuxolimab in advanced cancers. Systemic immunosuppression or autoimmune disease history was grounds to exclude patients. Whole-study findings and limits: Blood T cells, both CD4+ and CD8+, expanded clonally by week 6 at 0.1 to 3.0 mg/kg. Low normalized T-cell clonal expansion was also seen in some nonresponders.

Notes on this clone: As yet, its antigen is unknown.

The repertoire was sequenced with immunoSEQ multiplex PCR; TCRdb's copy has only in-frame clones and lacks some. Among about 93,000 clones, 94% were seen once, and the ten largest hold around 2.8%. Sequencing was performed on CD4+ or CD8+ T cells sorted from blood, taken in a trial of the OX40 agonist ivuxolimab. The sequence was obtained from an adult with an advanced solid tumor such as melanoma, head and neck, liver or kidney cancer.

CDR3 residues: CASSLGQGPTEAFF. CDR3 bases: TGTGCCAGCAGCTTGGGACAGGGCCCCACTGAAGCTTTCTTT. This chain uses TRBV7-3 with TRBJ1-1, with 9 bases fitting TRBD1. The ends lost 3 bases at V and 4 bases at J; junction bases unmatched: 3. The germline V gene encodes CDR1 SGHTA and CDR2 FQGTGA. This CDR3 comprises 14 residues.